A single sample is the source of the 23 T cell receptor beta chains below, sequenced in a study of T cell repertoires in cytomegalovirus infection. One entry per CDR3 protein results from TCRdb running MiXCR on the reads. This sample yields around 250,000 distinct CDR3 sequences, of which more than 15% are seen a single time; less than 50% belongs to the top ten. The sample taken for sequencing was CD8+ T cells from PBMCs. These receptors originate from a human donor in good health (CMV status not recorded). Some clones in this sample may be carry-over from other donors' samples.

This chain links TRBV7-9 with TRBJ2-3, with unresolved D. V was clipped by 5 bases and J by 6 bases, with 15 bases between them. Germline values: CDR1 SEHNR, CDR2 FQNEAQ (reference sequence). CDR3 length equals 14 residues. CDR3 nucleotides: TGTGCCAGCAGCGCATCCGGATGGCGGGATACGCAGTATTTT. It codes for CASSASGWRDTQYF.

A few counts support this clonotype. The V and J genes are TRBV11-2 and TRBJ2-1; 7 bases align to TRBD1. The junction had 6 bases not matched to a gene; V was cut back by 0 bases and J by 7 bases. Germline CDR1 and CDR2: SGHAT and FQNNGV. The CDR3 has 15 residues. DNA of the CDR3: TGTGCCAGCAGCTTAGAGGGGGACAGTTGGAATGAGCAGTTCTTC. Translation gives CASSLEGDSWNEQFF.

The chain links TRBV6-2 or TRBV6-3 to TRBJ2-5; 7 bases line up with TRBD1. CDR3 length equals 15 residues. V shed 8 bases and J 5 bases; nucleotides not matched to a gene: 14. The germline CDR1 and CDR2 sequences are MNHEY and SVGEGT. The CDR3 DNA reads as TGTGCCAGCTACCGGGACAGAAACCTGCAGGAGACCCAGTACTTC. Its translation: CASYRDRNLQETQYF.

This clonotype showed up just a few times. The chain is built from TRBV27 and TRBJ1-5; D remains ambiguous. The CDR3 runs 13 residues. Germline V gives CDR1 MNHEY, CDR2 SMNVEV (reference sequence). The V and J ends lost 6 bases and 10 bases respectively, with 16 bases between them. CDR3 bases: TGTGCCAGCAGCCCCGGACCGAGTGCACCCCAGCATTTT. Its protein is CASSPGPSAPQHF.

This clonotype appeared a few times. This CDR3 is CATSRQYNIHEQYF. The DNA for the CDR3 is TGTGCCACCAGCCGACAGTACAACATACACGAGCAGTACTTC. V usage is TRBV24-1 and J usage is TRBJ2-7; maybe TRBD1 (5 bases). CDR3 length equals 14 residues. Germline CDR1 and CDR2: KGHDR and SFDVKD. V gave up 7 bases and J gave up 5 bases, with 17 bases separating them.

This clonotype was counted only a few times. This chain joins TRBV28 and TRBJ2-7, with 12 bases matching TRBD1. Germline V gene lookup returns CDR1 MDHEN and CDR2 SYDVKM. Trimming removed 4 bases from V and 5 bases from J; junction bases left unmatched: 12. The CDR3 contains 17 residues. The CDR3 is CASSSSGPGQGADEQYF. The CDR3 region has the DNA TGTGCCAGCAGTTCCTCCGGTCCGGGACAGGGGGCCGACGAGCAGTACTTC.

The count of this clonotype is one. The V gene is TRBV27, the J gene TRBJ2-1; 8 bases are shared with TRBD1. CDR1 MNHEY and CDR2 SMNVEV come from the germline V gene (reference sequence). This CDR3 has 17 amino acids. The trim removed 4 bases at V and 4 bases at J, leaving 12 bases unmatched. As DNA, the CDR3 is TGTGCCAGCAGTTCCTTGAGCAGGGGGCGGTCATACAATGAGCAGTTCTTC. It yields the protein CASSSLSRGRSYNEQFF.

Comment on this clonotype: This may be a read error, as it is one base from a much larger clone. CDR3 sequence (DNA): TGTGCCCGCAGCTTAGATCCTGGACTAGCGGGGGGGCCGAGGTATTTT. Its protein is CARSLDPGLAGGPRYF. This chain links TRBV11-2 with TRBJ2-3, with 15 bases aligning to TRBD2. This CDR3 contains 16 residues. CDR1 is SGHAT and CDR2 is FQNNGV in the germline V gene.

There are a few counts of this clonotype. This sequence joins TRBV9 and TRBJ1-1; D gene uncertain. The germline V and J ends were trimmed by 4 bases and 1 base, with 11 bases remaining between them. CDR1 and CDR2 from the germline V gene are SGDLS and YYNGEE. This CDR3 is built from 14 residues. CDR3 in DNA: TGTGCCAGCAGCTCCGGACGGACGAACACTGAAGCTTTCTTT. This codes for CASSSGRTNTEAFF.

This clonotype showed up many times. CDR3 sequence: CASSLGHAVFSGNTIYF. Here the CDR3 DNA reads TGTGCCAGCAGCTTGGGGCACGCGGTATTCTCTGGAAACACCATATATTTT. The J gene is TRBJ1-3, the V gene TRBV7-9, with D possibly matching TRBD1 (5 bases). The germline gives CDR1 SEHNR, CDR2 FQNEAQ (reference sequence). Trimming removed 3 bases from V and 0 bases from J, with 15 bases in between. The CDR3 contains 17 residues. The variable domain in full, with the rest retrieved from reference TRBV7-9 and TRBJ1-3, is DTGVSQNPRHKITKRGQNVTFRCDPISEHNRLYWYRQTLGQGPEFLTYFQNEAQLEKSRLLSDRFSAERPKGSFSTLEIQRTEQGDSAMYLCASSLGHAVFSGNTIYFGEGSWLTVV.

Only a few counts were recorded for this clonotype. The CDR3 nucleotides are TGCAGTGCTAATGAGGGGTCCTACGAGCAGTACTTC. This gives the protein CSANEGSYEQYF. V and J are TRBV20-1 and TRBJ2-7; either TRBD1 or TRBD2 may supply D (5 bases each). V lost 4 bases and J lost 1, with 8 bases in between. The germline gives CDR1 DFQATT, CDR2 SNEGSKA (reference sequence). The CDR3 covers 12 residues.

This clonotype occurred a few times. J is TRBJ2-7 and V is TRBV7-9, with TRBD1 identical over 11 bases. CDR3 length equals 15 residues. V lost 3 bases, J lost 4 bases, and 5 bases stayed unmatched. Germline CDR1 and CDR2: SEHNR and FQNEAQ (reference sequence). The CDR3 DNA sequence: TGTGCCAGCAGCTTTCGAGGACAGGGGGCTTACGAGCAGTACTTC. It encodes CASSFRGQGAYEQYF.

In its sample, this clonotype was seen many times. The chain carries TRBV7-2 and TRBJ2-5; the match to TRBD1 covers 7 bases. Looked up from germline, CDR1 is SGHTA and CDR2 is FQGNSA. Trimming at V came to 4 bases and at J to 0 bases, leaving 11 bases not matched to a gene. The CDR3 contains 17 residues. For the CDR3, the DNA is TGTGCCAGCAGCTCCCGAGACAGGGCTTGGTACCAAGAGACCCAGTACTTC. It encodes CASSSRDRAWYQETQYF.

This clonotype was seen a few times. The chain combines TRBV10-3 with TRBJ1-2, with D hard to call. CDR3 length: 15 residues. Germline V gene lookup returns CDR1 ENHRY and CDR2 SYGVKD. The V end was cut by 10 bases, the J end by 8 bases, with 26 bases between. CDR3 in amino acids: CATPDSTADPRGYTF. CDR3 coding DNA: TGTGCCACCCCAGACTCGACTGCAGACCCTAGAGGCTACACCTTC.

This clonotype was recorded many times. The chain employs TRBV7-9 and TRBJ2-2; no clear D gene. This CDR3 has 14 residues. In germline, CDR1 is SEHNR, CDR2 FQNEAQ (reference sequence). The V gene lost 5 bases and the J gene lost 4 bases, with 11 bases spanning the gap. This CDR3 is CASSPIEGTGELFF. The CDR3 nucleotides are TGTGCCAGCAGCCCAATAGAAGGCACCGGGGAGCTGTTTTTT.

The chain recombines TRBV12-3 or TRBV12-4 with TRBJ2-2, with 9 bases fitting TRBD1. The CDR3 has 15 amino acids. V shed 5 bases and J 5 bases; nucleotides not matched to a gene: 6. This CDR3 is CASSPRQGGTGELFF. DNA of the CDR3: TGTGCCAGCAGTCCACGACAGGGGGGGACCGGGGAGCTGTTTTTT.

This clonotype came up many times. The rearrangement joins TRBV20-1 to TRBJ2-3; 11 bases align to TRBD2. With V trimmed by 0 bases and J by 0 bases, 8 bases remained unmatched. CDR1 DFQATT and CDR2 SNEGSKA come from the germline V gene (reference sequence). The CDR3 loop spans 18 amino acids. In DNA, the CDR3 is TGCAGTGCTAGAGATCCCCTAGCGGGGGGTCCTAGCACAGATACGCAGTATTTT. Residues: CSARDPLAGGPSTDTQYF.

The V call is TRBV9, the J call TRBJ2-7, with 8 bases aligning to TRBD1. Germline V gene data show CDR1 as SGDLS and CDR2 as YYNGEE. The junction had 7 bases not matched to a gene; V was cut back by 3 bases and J by 2 bases. The CDR3 sequence is 15 residues long. The CDR3 spells CASSAGDRFTYEQYF. CDR3 nucleotide sequence: TGTGCCAGCAGCGCCGGGGACAGGTTCACCTACGAGCAGTACTTC.

This clonotype was seen repeatedly, ten times or more. The chain carries TRBV28 and TRBJ2-3; 9 bases match TRBD1. This CDR3 region has 16 residues. The trim removed 4 bases at V and 4 bases at J, leaving 9 bases unmatched. CDR1 is MDHEN and CDR2 is SYDVKM in the germline V gene. The CDR3 DNA follows: TGTGCCAGCAGTTGGGGGCGGACAGGGGTGGCAGATACGCAGTATTTT. Its protein is CASSWGRTGVADTQYF.

The chain employs TRBV19 and TRBJ2-5; 9 bases align to TRBD2. CDR3 length: 15 residues. The junction had 10 bases not matched to a gene; V was cut back by 7 bases and J by 4 bases. Germline assignment: CDR1 LNHDA and CDR2 SQIVND (reference sequence). The CDR3 DNA reads TGTGCCAGTACCATCATAGCGGGGGTAGGAGAGACCCAGTACTTC. It translates to CASTIIAGVGETQYF. Looking up the rest from reference TRBV19 and TRBJ2-5 gives the full variable domain: DGGITQSPKYLFRKEGQNVTLSCEQNLNHDAMYWYRQDPGQGLRLIYYSQIVNDFQKGDIAEGYSVSREKKESFPLTVTSAQKNPTAFYLCASTIIAGVGETQYFGPGTRLLVL.

This clonotype was recorded a few times. V is TRBV7-2 and J is TRBJ1-1, with D perhaps TRBD1 (5 bases). CDR3 length: 16 residues. The germline V gene has CDR1 SGHTA and CDR2 FQGNSA. Trimming pared 1 base from V and 0 bases from J, leaving 12 bases between. CDR3 protein: CASSLVGRGLNTEAFF. CDR3 nucleotides: TGTGCCAGCAGCTTAGTCGGTAGGGGTTTGAACACTGAAGCTTTCTTT.

The genes are TRBV2 and TRBJ2-1; D unclear. The CDR3 loop spans 14 amino acids. Germline V gene lookup returns CDR1 SNHLY and CDR2 FYNNEI. Deletions cut 6 bases from V and 6 bases from J, with 15 bases between. As DNA, the CDR3 is TGTGCCAGCAGGCGACTTCTAACAGTCAATGAGCAGTTCTTC. Amino acids: CASRRLLTVNEQFF.

J is TRBJ2-1 and V is TRBV27, with D tentatively TRBD1 or TRBD2 (7 bases each). Trimming left V 3 bases short and J 6 bases short, with 12 bases between. Per germline, CDR1 MNHEY and CDR2 SMNVEV (reference sequence). CDR3 length equals 14 residues. CDR3 loop: CASSLSGGGNEQFF. CDR3 in DNA: TGTGCCAGCAGTTTGTCAGGGGGGGGCAATGAGCAGTTCTTC.